In this sample, the clone carrying this T cell receptor (beta chain) turned up a few times. The source of the sample is a study of cytomegalovirus exposure and HLA in healthy donors. Overall study context: Caucasian-associated ancestry cluster membership applied to approximately 80% of approximately 400 genotyped donors.

V lost 3 bases, J lost 5 bases, and 11 bases stayed unmatched. Per the germline V gene, CDR1 is SGHNT and CDR2 is YENEEA. CDR3 length: 17 residues. 13 Jbeta primers and 60 Vbeta primers were used for the PCR. The method was immunoSEQ multiplex PCR; TCRdb's version includes in-frame clones alone and lacks a portion of them. The table includes around 160,000 clones, about 71% detected once. The specimen sequenced was PBMCs. The receptor's source is a woman between 40 and 50 years old in good health and CMV-seropositive. The J gene is TRBJ2-3, the V gene TRBV11-3; 10 positions agree with TRBD2. CDR3 loop: CASSFGASGSGRDTQYF. CDR3 coding DNA: TGTGCCAGCAGCTTTGGGGCTAGCGGGAGCGGTAGAGATACGCAGTATTTT.